These 17 T cell receptor beta chains originate from one sample sequenced in a study of cytomegalovirus exposure and HLA in healthy donors. The protocol was immunoSEQ multiplex PCR, while the TCRdb copy is restricted to in-frame clones and leaves out a portion. The table records some 140,000 clones, 80% to 90% of them present only once. Sequenced input: PBMCs. The source is a man aged 18 to 29 in good health and CMV-seronegative.

The chain carries TRBV28 and TRBJ2-7, with D unresolved. Germline V gene sequence: CDR1 MDHEN, CDR2 SYDVKM. The CDR3 has 14 residues. V lost 2 bases, J lost 5 bases, and 13 bases lay in between. CDR3 region: CASSLGQINNEQYF. CDR3 coding DNA: TGTGCCAGCAGTTTAGGTCAGATAAACAACGAGCAGTACTTC.

The CDR3 nucleotides read TGTGCCAGTAGTATAGGACAGGCTAACACCGGGGAGCTGTTTTTT. Its protein product is CASSIGQANTGELFF. V gene TRBV19 combines with J gene TRBJ2-2, with D perhaps TRBD1 (6 bases). Trimming pared 1 base from V and 2 bases from J, leaving 8 bases between. This CDR3 has 15 residues. Germline V CDR1 and CDR2: LNHDA, SQIVND (reference sequence).

The chain employs TRBV5-6 and TRBJ1-2; tentatively, D is TRBD1 (6 bases). CDR3 length: 14 residues. CDR1 and CDR2 from the germline V gene are SGHDT and YYEEEE. The V gene lost 6 bases and the J gene lost 7 bases, with 19 bases spanning the gap. The CDR3 DNA sequence: TGTGCCAGCACCCGGACAGCGGGGTCGCGTGGCTACACCTTC. This gives the protein CASTRTAGSRGYTF.

The rearrangement uses TRBV6-1 and TRBJ2-3, with 8 positions matching TRBD1. Germline CDR1 is MNHNS and CDR2 is SASEGT. The CDR3 is made up of 14 amino acids. V shed 3 bases and J 5 bases; nucleotides not matched to a gene: 4. The DNA of the CDR3 is TGTGCCAGCAGTGACAGGGGGCTGGTAGATACGCAGTATTTT. Translated: CASSDRGLVDTQYF.

The chain couples TRBV28 to TRBJ1-1; 8 bases map to TRBD1. CDR3 size: 14 residues. The V segment lost 5 bases and the J segment 4 bases; nucleotides outside the gene matches: 6. Per germline, CDR1 MDHEN and CDR2 SYDVKM. The CDR3 is CASSKTGVGTEAFF. CDR3 coding DNA: TGTGCCAGCAGTAAGACAGGGGTGGGCACTGAAGCTTTCTTT.

The chain carries TRBV4-2 and TRBJ1-2, with 8 bases identical to TRBD1. The V gene end was trimmed by 4 bases and the J gene end by 8 bases; junction bases not matched to a gene: 15. Germline CDR1 LGHNA, CDR2 YNFKEQ. CDR3 length: 16 residues. The CDR3 here is CASSLAAFQGAQGYTF. CDR3 DNA: TGTGCCAGCAGCCTCGCGGCATTTCAGGGGGCGCAAGGCTACACCTTC.

CDR3 DNA: TGTGCCAGCAGCACCGGCAGACAGGAAATAATAGACGAAAAACTGTTTTTT. It translates to CASSTGRQEIIDEKLFF. The chain joins TRBV27 to TRBJ1-4, with D possibly matching TRBD1 (6 bases). The germline V and J ends were trimmed by 6 bases and 8 bases, with 25 bases remaining between them. The germline gives CDR1 MNHEY, CDR2 SMNVEV (reference sequence). This CDR3 comprises 17 residues.

This chain uses TRBV19 with TRBJ1-6; possible D gene TRBD1, 6 bases. The V gene's germline CDR1 is LNHDA and CDR2 SQIVND (reference sequence). The CDR3 contains 15 residues. The V end lost 3 bases, the J end lost 8 bases, and 14 bases lay between the germline ends. The CDR3 region is CASSIGSGEYSPLHF. The DNA of the CDR3 is TGTGCCAGTAGTATTGGGTCAGGGGAGTATTCACCCCTCCACTTT.

The chain is built from TRBV6-5 and TRBJ1-2, with a weak D call TRBD1 (5 bases). Trimming took 2 bases from V and 4 from J, leaving 14 bases between them. Germline V gives CDR1 MNHEY, CDR2 SVGAGI. The CDR3 spans 15 residues. In DNA, the CDR3 is TGTGCCAGCAGTTACGTAGCGGGGGACCGCTATGGCTACACCTTC. It codes for CASSYVAGDRYGYTF.

For the CDR3, the DNA is TGTGCCTGGGGCGTCGACTCGGGGGCTGAAGCTTTCTTT. Its translation is CAWGVDSGAEAFF. The chain combines TRBV30 with TRBJ1-1, with D perhaps TRBD1 (5 bases). CDR3 length: 13 amino acids. Germline CDR1 is GTSNPN and CDR2 is SVGIG (reference sequence). The germline V and J ends were trimmed by 5 bases and 6 bases, with 16 bases remaining between them.

The chain couples TRBV7-2 to TRBJ2-7; 10 bases are shared with TRBD2. Germline CDR1 and CDR2: SGHTA and FQGNSA. J gave up 3 bases and V 4 bases, and 6 bases lay outside the gene matches. The CDR3 is 15 residues long. CDR3 loop: CASSSYLAGGYEQYF. Written as DNA, the CDR3 is TGTGCCAGCAGCTCGTATTTAGCGGGAGGCTACGAGCAGTACTTC. Drawing the rest from reference TRBV7-2 and TRBJ2-7, the complete variable domain is GAGVSQSPSNKVTEKGKDVELRCDPISGHTALYWYRQSLGQGLEFLIYFQGNSAPDKSGLPSDRFSAERTGGSVSTLTIQRTQQEDSAVYLCASSSYLAGGYEQYFGPGTRLTVT.

DNA of the CDR3: TGTGCCAGCAGCTTAGTGGGAGCTCCTCGTGACGAGCAGTACTTC. Translating it yields CASSLVGAPRDEQYF. The gene calls are TRBV7-8 and TRBJ2-7, with a tentative D call TRBD2 (5 bases). The CDR3 spans 15 residues. CDR1 and CDR2 (germline): SGHVS, FQNEAQ. Trimming stripped 1 base from V and 5 bases from J, with 15 bases between.

This clone has only one observation. The genes are TRBV4-1 and TRBJ2-3; D not certain. The V and J ends lost 1 base and 2 bases respectively, with 16 bases between them. The CDR3 spans 17 residues. Germline V gene lookup returns CDR1 MGHRA and CDR2 YSYEKL. CDR3 region: CASSQGLARPVTDTQYF. In nucleotides, the CDR3 is TGCGCCAGCAGCCAAGGTTTGGCCAGGCCCGTCACAGATACGCAGTATTTT.

This rearrangement joins TRBV6-1 to TRBJ2-1, with D possibly being TRBD2 (5 bases). The V end was cut by 1 base, the J end by 0 bases, with 7 bases between. The V gene's germline CDR1 is MNHNS and CDR2 SASEGT. The CDR3 runs to 15 residues. The CDR3 sequence is CASSEGGLSYNEQFF. In nucleotides, the CDR3 is TGTGCCAGCAGTGAAGGTGGACTCTCCTACAATGAGCAGTTCTTC.

The genes are TRBV7-9 and TRBJ2-4; D may be TRBD2 (6 bases). The CDR3 has 12 residues. Between the trimmed V and J ends, which lost 7 bases and 5 bases, there was a span of 9 bases. CDR1 and CDR2 (germline): SEHNR, FQNEAQ (reference sequence). The CDR3 region has the DNA TGTGCCAGCACACGACTAGAAAACATTCAGTACTTC. This codes for CASTRLENIQYF.

The CDR3 nucleotides are TGCGCCAGCAGCCGTAAGGCGGTAGACGGTATAAATGAGCAGTTCTTC. This gives the protein CASSRKAVDGINEQFF. V and J are TRBV4-1 and TRBJ2-1; D call uncertain. Germline V CDR1 and CDR2: MGHRA, YSYEKL. Trimming cost V 4 bases and J 7 bases, with 20 bases left between them. The CDR3 contains 16 residues.

This chain connects TRBV19 to TRBJ1-5, with D possibly TRBD1 on 5 matching bases. V lost 5 bases, J lost 5 bases, and 13 bases lay in between. CDR3 length: 14 residues. The germline CDR1 and CDR2 sequences are LNHDA and SQIVND (reference sequence). For the CDR3, the DNA is TGTGCCAGTAGTCCGCAGTTAGGGGATCAGCCCCAGCATTTT. Translating gives CASSPQLGDQPQHF. The full variable domain, rest sourced from reference TRBV19 and TRBJ1-5, is DGGITQSPKYLFRKEGQNVTLSCEQNLNHDAMYWYRQDPGQGLRLIYYSQIVNDFQKGDIAEGYSVSREKKESFPLTVTSAQKNPTAFYLCASSPQLGDQPQHFGDGTRLSIL.